These T cell receptor beta chains were read from a single sample in a study of T cell clusters in autoimmune cytopenias. Using the multiplex PCR reads, TCRdb records one entry per CDR3 protein without DNA. Its table lists over 2,500 distinct CDR3 sequences. Sequences were obtained from peripheral blood. The receptors originated from a human donor with an autoimmune cytopenia or autoimmune hepatitis (not recorded which). The CDR3 runs from the conserved cysteine through the conserved F or W. Clone size is given for some rows only: seen once, a few or many times, or a class if the clone is expanded.

size,V,J,CDR3
medium-sized,TRBV5-4,TRBJ2-3,CASSRTSGLDTQYF
medium-sized,TRBV6-5,TRBJ1-4,CASSSGTSNEKLFF
-,TRBV7-9,TRBJ2-3,CASSLARLAGGSTDTQYF
medium-sized,TRBV19,TRBJ1-1,CASSIGGNTEAFF
-,TRBV6-5,TRBJ2-7,CASSQAPRFEQYF
medium-sized,TRBV19,TRBJ1-1,CASSIGENTEAFF
large,TRBV6-5,TRBJ2-1,CASSSGLANEQFF
medium-sized,TRBV27,TRBJ2-1,CASSPRVAGGSYLYNEQFF
medium-sized,TRBV6-4,TRBJ2-1,CASSPSPYRGGPNEQFF
medium-sized,TRBV11-2,TRBJ2-3,CASSLFEFLTDTQYF
medium-sized,TRBV5-5,TRBJ1-5,CASSLDPASGSNQPQHF
-,TRBV7-2,TRBJ2-1,CASSLALGWGNEQFF
large,TRBV6-2/TRBV6-3,TRBJ2-7,CASSYPNEQYF
medium-sized,TRBV30,TRBJ1-1,CAWSSGQGNTEAFF
-,TRBV7-9,TRBJ2-1,CASSRDFSYNEQFF
-,TRBV28,TRBJ1-4,CAILGTRDGREKLFF
medium-sized,TRBV6-5,TRBJ1-2,CASSPNRDSTNYGYTF
large,TRBV19,TRBJ2-1,CASSTGLAYNEQFF
medium-sized,TRBV6-5,TRBJ1-4,CASSYSSGGKLFF
medium-sized,TRBV19,TRBJ2-1,CASSVGNNEQFF
medium-sized,TRBV5-1,TRBJ2-1,CASSLEDRVGVDEQFF
medium-sized,TRBV18,TRBJ2-1,CASSPVGDEQFF
-,TRBV4-3,TRBJ1-2,CASSQAGTGGSNYGYTF
medium-sized,TRBV27,TRBJ1-2,CASSLLGQGPYGYTF
-,TRBV25-1,TRBJ2-5,CASSGGGFETQYF
medium-sized,TRBV6-6,TRBJ2-5,CASSYVGTEETQYF
medium-sized,TRBV18,TRBJ1-6,CASSPGQRGSPLHF
medium-sized,TRBV10-3,TRBJ1-5,CAISESLQGGQPQHF
-,TRBV5-1,TRBJ1-3,CASSLGQTSGNTIYF
-,TRBV28,TRBJ1-6,CASSTRLRGNSPLHF
medium-sized,TRBV18,TRBJ2-7,CASSPLAGAHEQYF
-,TRBV7-2,TRBJ2-1,CASSRQEGGVVDNEQFF
medium-sized,TRBV13,TRBJ2-1,CASSLVVNEQFF
medium-sized,TRBV29-1,TRBJ1-1,CSVHEGHGEAFF
medium-sized,TRBV10-3,TRBJ1-1,CAISVSRGEAFF
-,TRBV7-9,TRBJ2-7,CASSLDTSIDEQYF
-,TRBV5-1,TRBJ1-1,CASSPTGGSTEAFF
-,TRBV5-1,TRBJ2-5,CASSLSPVTGTGQETQYF
medium-sized,TRBV4-3,TRBJ2-5,CASSQGFSGGALETQYF
large,TRBV6-5,TRBJ2-2,CASSYSVANTGELFF
large,TRBV29-1,TRBJ1-1,CSVVQTAEAFF
medium-sized,TRBV24-1,TRBJ1-2,CATSGPDWGYGYTF
medium-sized,TRBV4-3,TRBJ2-3,CASSPGLAKETDTQYF
medium-sized,TRBV20-1,TRBJ2-1,CSARDLASVDEQFF
medium-sized,TRBV12-3/TRBV12-4,TRBJ1-6,CASSLDPRGPLHF